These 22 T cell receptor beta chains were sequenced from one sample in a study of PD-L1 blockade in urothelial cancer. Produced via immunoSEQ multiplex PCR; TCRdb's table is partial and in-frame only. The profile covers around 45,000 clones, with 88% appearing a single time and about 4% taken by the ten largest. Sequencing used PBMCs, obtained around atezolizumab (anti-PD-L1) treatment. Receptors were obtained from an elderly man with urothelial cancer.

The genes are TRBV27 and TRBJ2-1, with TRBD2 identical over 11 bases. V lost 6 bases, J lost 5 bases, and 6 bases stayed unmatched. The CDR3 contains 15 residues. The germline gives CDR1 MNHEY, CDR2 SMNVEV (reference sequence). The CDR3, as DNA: TGTGCCAGCAGGCTAGCGGGAGGCCAAAACAATGAGCAGTTCTTC. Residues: CASRLAGGQNNEQFF.

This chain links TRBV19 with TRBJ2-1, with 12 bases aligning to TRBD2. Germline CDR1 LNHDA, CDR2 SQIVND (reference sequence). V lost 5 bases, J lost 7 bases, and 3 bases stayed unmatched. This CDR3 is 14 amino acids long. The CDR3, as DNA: TGTGCCAGTAGTTTCGGACTAGCGGGGAATGAGCAGTTCTTC. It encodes CASSFGLAGNEQFF.

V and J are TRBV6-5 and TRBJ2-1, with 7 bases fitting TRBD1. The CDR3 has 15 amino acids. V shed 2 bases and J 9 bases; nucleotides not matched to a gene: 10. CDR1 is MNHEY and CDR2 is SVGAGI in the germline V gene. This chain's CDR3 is CASSYERGREGEQFF. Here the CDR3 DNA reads TGTGCCAGCAGTTACGAGAGGGGGCGAGAGGGTGAGCAGTTCTTC.

CDR3 in DNA: TGTGCCAGCAGCGGACGGTTGGGGCATGGCTACACCTTC. This codes for CASSGRLGHGYTF. This chain links TRBV7-2 with TRBJ1-2; TRBD1 might be the D (5 bases). Trimming removed 5 bases at V and 6 bases at J, with 13 bases between. Germline CDR1 reads SGHTA; CDR2 reads FQGNSA. The CDR3 contains 13 residues.

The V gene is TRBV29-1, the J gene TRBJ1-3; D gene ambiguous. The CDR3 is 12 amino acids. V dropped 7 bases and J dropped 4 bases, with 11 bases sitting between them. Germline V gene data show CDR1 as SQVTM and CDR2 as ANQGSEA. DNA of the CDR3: TGCAGCGCTATGGCGGGGGGAAACACCATATATTTT. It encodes CSAMAGGNTIYF.

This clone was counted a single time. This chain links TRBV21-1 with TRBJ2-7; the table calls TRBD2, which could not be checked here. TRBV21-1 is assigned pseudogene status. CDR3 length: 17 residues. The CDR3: CASSKVPRERISYEQYF. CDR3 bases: TGTGCCAGCAGCAAAGTGCCGCGGGAGAGGATCTCCTACGAGCAGTACTTC.

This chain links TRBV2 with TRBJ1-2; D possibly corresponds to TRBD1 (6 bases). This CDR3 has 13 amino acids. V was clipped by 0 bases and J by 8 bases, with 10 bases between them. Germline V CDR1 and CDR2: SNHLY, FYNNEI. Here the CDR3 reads CASSEAQGSGYTF. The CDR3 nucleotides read TGTGCCAGCAGTGAAGCACAGGGTAGCGGCTACACCTTC.

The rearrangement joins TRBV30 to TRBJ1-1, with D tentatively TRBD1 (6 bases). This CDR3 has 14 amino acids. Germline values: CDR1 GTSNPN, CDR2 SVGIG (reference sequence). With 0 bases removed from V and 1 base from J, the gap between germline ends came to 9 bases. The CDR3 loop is CAWSVRGSNTEAFF. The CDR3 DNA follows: TGTGCCTGGAGTGTAAGGGGGTCGAACACTGAAGCTTTCTTT.

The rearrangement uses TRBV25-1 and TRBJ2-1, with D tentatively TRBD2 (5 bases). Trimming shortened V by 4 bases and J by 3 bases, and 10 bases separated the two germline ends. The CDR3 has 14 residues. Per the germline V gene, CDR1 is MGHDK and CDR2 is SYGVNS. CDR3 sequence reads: CASSARTGYNEQFF. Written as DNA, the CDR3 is TGTGCCAGCAGTGCCAGGACTGGCTACAATGAGCAGTTCTTC.

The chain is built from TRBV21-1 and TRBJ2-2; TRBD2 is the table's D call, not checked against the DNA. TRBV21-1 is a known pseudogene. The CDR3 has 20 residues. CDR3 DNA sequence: TGTGCCAGCAGCAATAAAGATGGGGAGGGTCGAAAGTCCGACACCGGGGAGCTGTTTTTT. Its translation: CASSNKDGEGRKSDTGELFF.

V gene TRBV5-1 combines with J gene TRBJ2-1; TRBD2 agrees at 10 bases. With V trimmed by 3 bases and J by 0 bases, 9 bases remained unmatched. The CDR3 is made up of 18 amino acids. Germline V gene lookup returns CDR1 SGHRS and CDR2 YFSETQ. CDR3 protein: CASSSTASGGSSYNEQFF. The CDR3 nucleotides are TGCGCCAGCAGCTCGACGGCTAGCGGGGGTAGCTCCTACAATGAGCAGTTCTTC.

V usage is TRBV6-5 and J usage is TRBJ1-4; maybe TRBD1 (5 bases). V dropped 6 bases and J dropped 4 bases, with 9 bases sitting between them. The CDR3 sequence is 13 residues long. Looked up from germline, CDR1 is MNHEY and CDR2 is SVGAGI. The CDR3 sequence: CASRTAHNEKLFF. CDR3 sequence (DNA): TGTGCCAGCAGGACAGCTCATAATGAAAAACTGTTTTTT.

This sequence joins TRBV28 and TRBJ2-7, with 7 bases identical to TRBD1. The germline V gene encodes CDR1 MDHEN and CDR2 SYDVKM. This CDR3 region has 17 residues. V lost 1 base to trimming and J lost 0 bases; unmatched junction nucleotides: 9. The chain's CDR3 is CASSLLGTAHSSYEQYF. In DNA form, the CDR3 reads TGTGCCAGCAGTTTATTGGGGACAGCTCACAGCTCCTACGAGCAGTACTTC.

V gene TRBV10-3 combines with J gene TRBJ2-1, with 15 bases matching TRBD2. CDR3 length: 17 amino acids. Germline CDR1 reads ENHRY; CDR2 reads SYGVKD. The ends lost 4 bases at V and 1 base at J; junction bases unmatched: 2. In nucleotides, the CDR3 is TGTGCCATCAGTGGCGGACTAGCGGGAGGGTCCTACAATGAGCAGTTCTTC. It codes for CAISGGLAGGSYNEQFF.

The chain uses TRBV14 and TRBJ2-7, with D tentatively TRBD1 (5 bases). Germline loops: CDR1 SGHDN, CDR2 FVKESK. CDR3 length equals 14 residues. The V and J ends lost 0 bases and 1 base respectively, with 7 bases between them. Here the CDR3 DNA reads TGTGCCAGCAGCCAAGACAGGGTATCCTACGAGCAGTACTTC. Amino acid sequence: CASSQDRVSYEQYF. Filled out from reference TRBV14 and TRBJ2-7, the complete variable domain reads EAGVTQFPSHSVIEKGQTVTLRCDPISGHDNLYWYRRVMGKEIKFLLHFVKESKQDESGMPNNRFLAERTGGTYSTLKVQPAELEDSGVYFCASSQDRVSYEQYFGPGTRLTVT.

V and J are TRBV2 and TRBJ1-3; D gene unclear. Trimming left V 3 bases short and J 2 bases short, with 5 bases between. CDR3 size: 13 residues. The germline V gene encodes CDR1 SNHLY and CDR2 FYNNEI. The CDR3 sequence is CASSDGTGNTIYF. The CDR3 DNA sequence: TGTGCCAGCAGTGATGGCACTGGAAACACCATATATTTT.

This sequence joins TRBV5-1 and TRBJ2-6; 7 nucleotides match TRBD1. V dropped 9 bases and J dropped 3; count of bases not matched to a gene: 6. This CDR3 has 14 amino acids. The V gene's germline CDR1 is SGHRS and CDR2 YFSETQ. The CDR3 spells CATSGGDGANVLTF. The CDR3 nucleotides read TGCGCCACTTCAGGGGGTGATGGGGCCAACGTCCTGACTTTC.

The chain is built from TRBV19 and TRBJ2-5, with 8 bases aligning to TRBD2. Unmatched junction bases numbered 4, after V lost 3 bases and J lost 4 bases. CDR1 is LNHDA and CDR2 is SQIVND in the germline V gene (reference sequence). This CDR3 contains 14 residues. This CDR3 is CASSILGLGETQYF. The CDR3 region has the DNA TGTGCCAGTAGTATTTTGGGACTAGGAGAGACCCAGTACTTC. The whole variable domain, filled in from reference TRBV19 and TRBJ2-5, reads DGGITQSPKYLFRKEGQNVTLSCEQNLNHDAMYWYRQDPGQGLRLIYYSQIVNDFQKGDIAEGYSVSREKKESFPLTVTSAQKNPTAFYLCASSILGLGETQYFGPGTRLLVL.

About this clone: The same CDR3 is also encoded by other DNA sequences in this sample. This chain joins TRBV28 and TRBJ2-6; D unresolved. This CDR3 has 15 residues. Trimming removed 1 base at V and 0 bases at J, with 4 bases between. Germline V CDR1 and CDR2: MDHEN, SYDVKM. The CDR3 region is CASSLSGSGANVLTF. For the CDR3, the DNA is TGTGCCAGCAGTTTATCCGGCTCTGGGGCCAACGTCCTGACTTTC.

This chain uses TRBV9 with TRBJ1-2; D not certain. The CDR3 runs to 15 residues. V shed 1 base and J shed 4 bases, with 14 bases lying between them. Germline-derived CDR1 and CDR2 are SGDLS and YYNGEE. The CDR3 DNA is TGTGCCAGCAGCGTATCCCGTCGGGGAACCTATGGCTACACCTTC. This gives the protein CASSVSRRGTYGYTF.

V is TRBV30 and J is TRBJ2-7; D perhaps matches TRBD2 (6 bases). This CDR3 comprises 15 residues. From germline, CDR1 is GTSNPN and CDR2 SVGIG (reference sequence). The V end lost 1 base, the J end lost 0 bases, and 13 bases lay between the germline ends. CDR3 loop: CAWSGGGTVSYEQYF. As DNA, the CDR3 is TGTGCCTGGAGTGGAGGAGGGACGGTCTCCTACGAGCAGTACTTC.

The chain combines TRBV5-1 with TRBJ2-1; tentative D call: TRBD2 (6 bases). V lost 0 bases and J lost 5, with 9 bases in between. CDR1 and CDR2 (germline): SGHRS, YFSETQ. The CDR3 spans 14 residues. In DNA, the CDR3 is TGCGCCAGCAGCTTGGGCGGGATGGACAATGAGCAGTTCTTC. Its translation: CASSLGGMDNEQFF.